This section outlines one T cell receptor (beta chain) sequence together with its context. As yet, its antigen is unknown. Trimming cost V 4 bases and J 9 bases, with 13 bases left between them. The germline gives CDR1 SGHTA, CDR2 FQGNSA. This CDR3 region has 14 residues. cDNA libraries for TCR beta contained unique molecular identifiers. TCRdb re-derived calls from the PCR reads in MiXCR, one entry per CDR3 protein. The table has roughly 540,000 distinct CDR3 sequences, around 31% seen once. The source of the sample is a study of post-analysis software for immune sequencing data. Regarding the study as a whole: Patients used roughly five TRBV segments, including TRBV5-6, TRBV5-1 and TRBV20-1, more often than controls.

The sequenced sample was blood. The clonotype originates from a girl aged 2-17 years with multiple sclerosis. The V and J genes are TRBV7-2 and TRBJ1-6, with D tentatively TRBD1 (6 bases). CDR3: CASSYRDNSSPLHF. CDR3 bases: TGTGCCAGCAGCTACCGGGACAATAGTTCACCCCTCCACTTT.